This T cell receptor (beta chain) was sequenced for a study of CXCR3-negative and CXCR3-positive naive CD8 T cells. Across the whole study: Every library held about 1.5 +/- 0.3 million TRB reads, and the total came to roughly 150 million.

The CDR3 runs to 13 residues. CDR1 and CDR2 (germline): SGHKS, YYEKEE (reference sequence). On this clonotype: The antigen remains undetermined.

All CD8+ T cell subsets were sorted in triplicate at 250,000 to 300,000 cells each. UMI labels and 5' RACE were used to prepare the TRB cDNA libraries. For each CDR3 protein, TCRdb gives one entry from its re-call of the 5' RACE reads, without DNA. The sample shows about 48,000 distinct CDR3 sequences, and approximately 16% sits with its ten largest clones. Notes on the study in general: Upon cryopreservation, CXCR3 expression partially decreased, and most assays used fresh PBMCs. Memory CD8+ T cell repertoires were far less diverse than both naive subsets.

This rearrangement joins TRBV5-5 to TRBJ1-1; TCRdb indicates TRBD1, and absent DNA this call remains unverified. This TCR derives from a human donor in good health. Some clones in this sample may be carry-over from other donors' samples. The sample consisted of memory CD8+ T cells from blood. The CDR3: CASSFGTNTEAFF.